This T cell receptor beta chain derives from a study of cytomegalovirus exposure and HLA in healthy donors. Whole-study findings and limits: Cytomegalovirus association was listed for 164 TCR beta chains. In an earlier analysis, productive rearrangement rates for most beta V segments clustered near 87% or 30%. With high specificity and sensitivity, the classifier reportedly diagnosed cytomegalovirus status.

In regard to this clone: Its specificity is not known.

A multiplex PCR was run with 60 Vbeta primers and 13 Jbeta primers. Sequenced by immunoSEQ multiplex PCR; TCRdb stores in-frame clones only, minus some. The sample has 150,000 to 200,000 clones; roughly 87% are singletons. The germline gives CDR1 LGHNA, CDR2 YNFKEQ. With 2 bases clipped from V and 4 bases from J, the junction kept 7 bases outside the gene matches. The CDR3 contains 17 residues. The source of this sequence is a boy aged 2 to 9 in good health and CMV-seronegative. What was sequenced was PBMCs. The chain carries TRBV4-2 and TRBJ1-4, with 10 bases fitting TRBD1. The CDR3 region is CASSQLDRGLSNEKLFF. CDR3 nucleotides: TGTGCCAGCAGCCAACTCGACAGGGGGCTCAGTAATGAAAAACTGTTTTTT.